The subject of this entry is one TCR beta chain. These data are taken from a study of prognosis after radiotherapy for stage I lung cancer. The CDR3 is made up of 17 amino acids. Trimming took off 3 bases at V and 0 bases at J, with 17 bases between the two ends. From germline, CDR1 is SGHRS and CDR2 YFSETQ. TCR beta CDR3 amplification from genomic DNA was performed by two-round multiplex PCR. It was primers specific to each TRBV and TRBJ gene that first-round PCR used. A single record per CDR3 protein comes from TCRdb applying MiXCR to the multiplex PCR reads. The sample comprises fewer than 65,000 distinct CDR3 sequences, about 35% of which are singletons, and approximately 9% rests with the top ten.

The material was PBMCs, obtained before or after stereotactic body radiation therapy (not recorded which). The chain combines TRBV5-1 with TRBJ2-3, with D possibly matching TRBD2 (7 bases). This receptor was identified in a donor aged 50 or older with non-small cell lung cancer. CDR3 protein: CASSSMLEGGSTDTQYF. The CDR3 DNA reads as TGCGCCAGCAGCTCTATGCTAGAGGGGGGGAGCACAGATACGCAGTATTTT. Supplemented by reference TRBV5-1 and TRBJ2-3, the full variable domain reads KAGVTQTPRYLIKTRGQQVTLSCSPISGHRSVSWYQQTPGQGLQFLFEYFSETQRNKGNFPGRFSGRQFSNSRSEMNVSTLELGDSALYLCASSSMLEGGSTDTQYFGPGTRLTVL.